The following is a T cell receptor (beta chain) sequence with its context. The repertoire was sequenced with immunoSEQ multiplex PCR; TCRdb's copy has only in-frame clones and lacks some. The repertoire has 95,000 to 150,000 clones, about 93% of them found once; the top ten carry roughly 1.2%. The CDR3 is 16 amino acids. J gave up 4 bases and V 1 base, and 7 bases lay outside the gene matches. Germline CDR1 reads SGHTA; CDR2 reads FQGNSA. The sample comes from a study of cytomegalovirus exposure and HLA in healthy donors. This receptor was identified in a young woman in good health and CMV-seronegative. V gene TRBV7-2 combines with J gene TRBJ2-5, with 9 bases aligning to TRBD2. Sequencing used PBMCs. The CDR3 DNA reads TGTGCCAGCAGCTTAGGCGGGAGGGCCCTGAGAGAGACCCAGTACTTC. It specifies CASSLGGRALRETQYF. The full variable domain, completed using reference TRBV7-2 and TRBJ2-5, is GAGVSQSPSNKVTEKGKDVELRCDPISGHTALYWYRQSLGQGLEFLIYFQGNSAPDKSGLPSDRFSAERTGGSVSTLTIQRTQQEDSAVYLCASSLGGRALRETQYFGPGTRLLVL.